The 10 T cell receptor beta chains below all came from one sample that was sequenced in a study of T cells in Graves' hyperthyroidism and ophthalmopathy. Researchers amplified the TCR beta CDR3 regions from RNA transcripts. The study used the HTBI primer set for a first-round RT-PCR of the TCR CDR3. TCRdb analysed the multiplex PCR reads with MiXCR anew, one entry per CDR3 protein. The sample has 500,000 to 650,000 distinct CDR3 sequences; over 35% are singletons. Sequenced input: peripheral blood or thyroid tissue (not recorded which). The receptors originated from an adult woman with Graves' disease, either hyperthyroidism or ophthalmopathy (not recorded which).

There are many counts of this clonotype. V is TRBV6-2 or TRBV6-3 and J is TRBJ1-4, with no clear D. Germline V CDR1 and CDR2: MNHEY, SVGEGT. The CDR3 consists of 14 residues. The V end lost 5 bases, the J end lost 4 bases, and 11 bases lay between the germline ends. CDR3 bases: TGTGCCAGCAGTCACACGGGAGATAATGAAAAACTGTTTTTT. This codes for CASSHTGDNEKLFF.

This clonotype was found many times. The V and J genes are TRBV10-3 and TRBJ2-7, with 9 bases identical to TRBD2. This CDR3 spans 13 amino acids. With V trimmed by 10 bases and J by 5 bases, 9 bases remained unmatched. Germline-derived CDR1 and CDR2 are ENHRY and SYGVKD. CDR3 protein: CATVAGVGNEQYF. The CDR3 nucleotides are TGTGCCACCGTAGCGGGAGTCGGTAACGAGCAGTACTTC.

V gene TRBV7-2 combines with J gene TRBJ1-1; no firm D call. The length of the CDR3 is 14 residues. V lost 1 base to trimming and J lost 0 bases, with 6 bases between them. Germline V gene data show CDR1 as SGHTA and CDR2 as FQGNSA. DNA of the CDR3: TGTGCCAGCAGCTTAGTCACCATGAACACTGAAGCTTTCTTT. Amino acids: CASSLVTMNTEAFF.

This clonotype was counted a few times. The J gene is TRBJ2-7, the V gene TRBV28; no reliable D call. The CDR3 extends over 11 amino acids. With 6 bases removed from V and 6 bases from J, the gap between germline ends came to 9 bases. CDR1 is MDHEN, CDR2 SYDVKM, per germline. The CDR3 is CASSLFGEQYF. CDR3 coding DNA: TGTGCCAGCAGCCTCTTCGGCGAGCAGTACTTC.

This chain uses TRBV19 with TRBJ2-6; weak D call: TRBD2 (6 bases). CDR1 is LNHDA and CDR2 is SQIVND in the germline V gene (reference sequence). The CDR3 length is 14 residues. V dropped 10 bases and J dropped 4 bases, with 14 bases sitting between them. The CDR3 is CATGRGLGANVLTF. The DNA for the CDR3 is TGTGCCACAGGCCGGGGGTTGGGGGCCAACGTCCTGACTTTC.

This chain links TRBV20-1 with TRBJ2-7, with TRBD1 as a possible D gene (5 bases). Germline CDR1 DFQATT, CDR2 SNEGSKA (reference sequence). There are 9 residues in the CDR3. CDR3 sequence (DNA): TGCAGCGCAGGGCACGAGCAGTACTTC. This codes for CSAGHEQYF.

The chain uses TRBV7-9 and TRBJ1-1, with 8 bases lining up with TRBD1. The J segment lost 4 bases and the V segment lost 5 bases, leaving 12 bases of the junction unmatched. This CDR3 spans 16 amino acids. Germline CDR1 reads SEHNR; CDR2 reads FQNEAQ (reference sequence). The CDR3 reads CASSVDRQGYGTEAFF. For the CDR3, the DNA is TGTGCCAGCAGCGTTGACCGACAGGGGTACGGCACTGAAGCTTTCTTT.

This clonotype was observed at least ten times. The chain's CDR3 is CSAKKQGAGYGYTF. The CDR3 DNA reads TGCAGTGCTAAGAAACAGGGGGCAGGCTATGGCTACACCTTC. V gene TRBV20-1 combines with J gene TRBJ1-2; 9 bases map to TRBD1. The CDR3 length is 14 residues. Unmatched junction bases numbered 7, after V lost 4 bases and J lost 4 bases. The germline V gene encodes CDR1 DFQATT and CDR2 SNEGSKA (reference sequence).

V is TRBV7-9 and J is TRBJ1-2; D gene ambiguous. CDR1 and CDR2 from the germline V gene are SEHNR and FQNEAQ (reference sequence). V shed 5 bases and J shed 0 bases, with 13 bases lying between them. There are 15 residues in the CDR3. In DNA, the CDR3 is TGTGCCAGCAGCCTAGGGCGAGGACCTAACTATGGCTACACCTTC. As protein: CASSLGRGPNYGYTF.

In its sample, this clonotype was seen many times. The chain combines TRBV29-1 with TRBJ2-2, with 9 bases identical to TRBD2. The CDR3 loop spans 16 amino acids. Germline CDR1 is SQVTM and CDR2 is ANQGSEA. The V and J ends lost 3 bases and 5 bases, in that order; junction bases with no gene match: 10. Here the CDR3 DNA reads TGCAGCGTTGAGGGCACACTAGCGGGTGTGACCGGGGAGCTGTTTTTT. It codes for CSVEGTLAGVTGELFF.